This T cell receptor (beta chain) is drawn from a study of CD8 T cells in cerebrospinal fluid in Alzheimer's disease. CSF cells were profiled by 10X single-cell V(D)J and 5' expression. TCRdb reprocessed the 10x single-cell sequencing reads; each CDR3 protein has one entry and no DNA is given. This sample's table has approximately 1,500 distinct CDR3 sequences. CDR3 length: 13 residues. Germline V gives CDR1 DFQATT, CDR2 SNEGSKA (reference sequence). By frequency, this clonotype is medium-sized. The sample consisted of cerebrospinal fluid. V is TRBV20-1 and J is TRBJ2-1. The origin of this receptor is a human donor with Alzheimer's disease. CDR3 sequence reads: CSANWDLGNEQFF.